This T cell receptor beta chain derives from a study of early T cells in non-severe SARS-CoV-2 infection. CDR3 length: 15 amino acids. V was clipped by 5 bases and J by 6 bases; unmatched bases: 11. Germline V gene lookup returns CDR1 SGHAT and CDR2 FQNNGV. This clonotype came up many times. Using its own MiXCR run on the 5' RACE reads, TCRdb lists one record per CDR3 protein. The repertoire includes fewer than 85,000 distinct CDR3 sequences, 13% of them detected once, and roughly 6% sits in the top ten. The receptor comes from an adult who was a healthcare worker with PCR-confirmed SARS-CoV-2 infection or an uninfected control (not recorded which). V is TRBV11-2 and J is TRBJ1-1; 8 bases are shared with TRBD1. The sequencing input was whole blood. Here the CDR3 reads CASSPQTGVSSEAFF. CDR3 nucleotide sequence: TGTGCCAGCAGCCCACAGACAGGGGTGTCGTCTGAAGCTTTCTTT.